This note documents a single TCR beta chain sequence. This record belongs to a study of OX40 agonist ivuxolimab in advanced cancers. About the research overall: Dose-escalation patients' cancers were hepatocellular carcinoma, melanoma, renal cell or head and neck cancer. Patients were roughly 81% male with ages about 23 to 80, mean about 65.

Libraries were prepared by immunoSEQ multiplex PCR; TCRdb keeps only in-frame clonotypes and omits some of them. This repertoire shows under 20,000 clones, around 83% found once; its top ten account for roughly 13%. In germline, CDR1 is ENHRY, CDR2 SYGVKD. V lost 7 bases and J 3 bases, leaving 7 bases between the germline ends. This CDR3 is built from 11 residues. The study sampled blood at baseline, cycle 4 day 1, and cycle 7 day 1. The source is an adult with an advanced solid tumor such as melanoma, head and neck, liver or kidney cancer. The sequencing used CD4+ or CD8+ T cells sorted from blood, collected in a trial of the OX40 agonist ivuxolimab. The genes are TRBV10-3 and TRBJ2-7, with D unresolved. CDR3 coding DNA: TGTGCCATCAAGTCAGTCTACGAGCAGTACTTC. It codes for CAIKSVYEQYF.